These T cell receptor beta chains were read from a single sample in a study of Ad26.COV2.S vaccination and SARS-CoV-2 variants. Libraries were prepared by immunoSEQ multiplex PCR; TCRdb keeps only in-frame clonotypes and omits some of them. The table lists some 400,000 clones, about nine tenths of them singletons. Sequenced here: peripheral blood, sampled in a trial of Ad26.COV2.S vaccine versus placebo. These receptors all stem from a person aged 18-60 years who received the Ad26.COV2.S COVID-19 vaccine or a placebo. Each CDR3 is given with its conserved first and last residue. The order of the fields is clone size, CDR3 length, J gene, V gene, D gene, CDR3 protein, CDR3 DNA. A D gene is named only where the DNA matches it firmly. Some rows have no size entry. The others give once, few or many, or a class for an expanded clone.

-	13	TRBJ2-3	TRBV10-3	-	CAISSTTGDTQYF	TGTGCCATCAGTTCAACGACAGGCGATACGCAGTATTTT
-	15	TRBJ1-4	TRBV28	-	CASSLYRGPNEKLFF	TGTGCCAGCAGCCTTTATAGGGGCCCTAATGAAAAACTGTTTTTT
once	15	TRBJ2-5	TRBV11-2	TRBD1	CASSLPTGGQETQYF	TGTGCCAGCAGCCTACCTACAGGGGGCCAAGAGACCCAGTACTTC
-	16	TRBJ1-3	TRBV4-2	TRBD1	CASSQGRQGAGNTIYF	TGTGCCAGCAGCCAAGGTCGACAGGGGGCGGGAAACACCATATATTTT
once	18	TRBJ2-2	TRBV11-2	TRBD2	CASSSGGRTIGPTGELFF	TGTGCCAGCAGCTCCGGGGGGAGGACTATAGGCCCCACCGGGGAGCTGTTTTTT
-	12	TRBJ2-4	TRBV14	-	CASSLSPDIQYF	TGTGCCAGCAGCCTTTCCCCGGACATTCAGTACTTC
-	12	TRBJ2-7	TRBV28	-	CASSFYRTEQYF	TGTGCCAGCAGTTTTTACAGGACCGAGCAGTACTTC
-	16	TRBJ2-1	TRBV5-6	TRBD2	CASSVMSGRSYNEQFF	TGTGCCAGCAGCGTCATGAGCGGGAGGTCCTACAATGAGCAGTTCTTC
-	13	TRBJ1-4	TRBV15	-	CATSRDRGEGVFF	TGTGCCACCAGCAGAGATAGAGGAGAGGGGGTGTTTTTT
-	16	TRBJ1-3	TRBV21-1	-	CASSKRQTRSGNTIYF	TGTGCCAGCAGCAAACGGCAGACCCGCTCTGGAAACACCATATATTTT
-	16	TRBJ1-1	TRBV4-1	TRBD1	CASSQGYRGENTEAFF	TGCGCCAGCAGCCAGGGATACAGGGGGGAGAACACTGAAGCTTTCTTT
-	13	TRBJ1-5	TRBV12-3/TRBV12-4	-	CASSLAEGRPQHF	TGTGCCAGCAGTTTAGCGGAGGGGCGGCCCCAGCATTTT
-	15	TRBJ2-7	TRBV5-4	-	CASSSQDGRYPEQYF	TGTGCCAGCAGCTCCCAGGACGGCCGATACCCCGAGCAGTACTTC
-	14	TRBJ2-3	TRBV29-1	TRBD1	CSGGRQGDTDTQYF	TGCAGCGGGGGGAGACAGGGTGACACAGATACGCAGTATTTT
few	13	TRBJ1-4	TRBV11-2	TRBD1	CASSLVDRGELFF	TGTGCCAGCAGCTTAGTCGACAGGGGAGAACTGTTTTTT
once	14	TRBJ1-1	TRBV3-1/TRBV3-2	TRBD1	CASSQRGQYTEAFF	TGTGCCAGCAGCCAAAGGGGACAGTACACTGAAGCTTTCTTT
many	14	TRBJ1-2	TRBV7-2	TRBD1	CASSLPPGTVGYTF	TGTGCCAGCAGCCTTCCGCCCGGGACAGTAGGCTACACCTTC
-	14	TRBJ2-2	TRBV5-1	-	CASSLQRYTGELFF	TGCGCCAGCAGCTTGCAGCGATACACCGGGGAGCTGTTTTTT
-	15	TRBJ2-1	TRBV11-3	TRBD2	CASSFAGRAENEQFF	TGTGCCAGCAGCTTTGCCGGGAGGGCGGAGAATGAGCAGTTCTTC
-	16	TRBJ2-1	TRBV7-2	TRBD2	CASSLGRGGLADEQFF	TGTGCCAGCAGCTTAGGACGCGGGGGACTAGCGGATGAGCAGTTCTTC
few	13	TRBJ1-1	TRBV28	-	CASTPSQQTEAFF	TGTGCCAGCACCCCCTCTCAGCAAACTGAAGCTTTCTTT
-	15	TRBJ2-3	TRBV6-5	-	CASSPLGGGRDTQYF	TGTGCCAGCAGTCCCCTGGGAGGGGGGAGAGATACGCAGTATTTT
-	16	TRBJ2-7	TRBV5-1	-	CASSFDSGGRAYEQYF	TGCGCCAGCAGCTTCGACTCCGGCGGCAGGGCATACGAGCAGTACTTC
-	14	TRBJ2-3	TRBV9	TRBD2	CASSGSGRADTQYF	TGTGCCAGCAGCGGTAGCGGGAGGGCAGATACGCAGTATTTT
-	12	TRBJ2-1	TRBV7-3	TRBD2	CASGTTYNEQFF	TGTGCCAGTGGGACTACCTACAATGAGCAGTTCTTC
-	15	TRBJ1-1	TRBV27	-	CASSQSLRERTEAFF	TGTGCCAGCAGTCAATCCCTCCGGGAACGCACTGAAGCTTTCTTT
-	13	TRBJ2-5	TRBV5-1	-	CASSPGVQETQYF	TGCGCCAGCAGCCCCGGGGTCCAAGAGACCCAGTACTTC
-	11	TRBJ2-1	TRBV13	-	CASSPGVEQFF	TGTGCCAGCAGCCCAGGGGTTGAGCAGTTCTTC
-	14	TRBJ1-2	TRBV7-2	-	CASSQVGQGYGYTF	TGTGCCAGCAGCCAGGTGGGGCAGGGTTATGGCTACACCTTC
-	15	TRBJ2-1	TRBV2	TRBD1	CASRTGTGVYNEQFF	TGTGCCAGCAGGACCGGGACAGGGGTATACAATGAGCAGTTCTTC
-	15	TRBJ2-2	TRBV5-6	TRBD2	CASSFGGRGAGELFF	TGTGCCAGCAGCTTTGGCGGGAGGGGAGCCGGGGAGCTGTTTTTT
-	15	TRBJ2-5	TRBV5-6	-	CASSLAPTSWETQYF	TGTGCCAGCAGCTTGGCCCCCACTAGCTGGGAGACCCAGTACTTC
-	13	TRBJ2-7	TRBV28	-	CASSFGTAYEQYF	TGTGCCAGCAGTTTTGGCACAGCCTACGAGCAGTACTTC
-	12	TRBJ1-5	TRBV2	-	CASRRGNQPQHF	TGTGCCAGCAGGAGGGGGAATCAGCCCCAGCATTTT
-	14	TRBJ2-7	TRBV7-8	-	CASSPPRLANEQYF	TGTGCCAGCAGCCCCCCGAGGCTAGCAAACGAGCAGTACTTC
few	13	TRBJ1-5	TRBV10-1	-	CASSESPGQPQHF	TGCGCCAGCAGTGAGTCCCCGGGTCAGCCCCAGCATTTT
-	14	TRBJ1-2	TRBV3-1/TRBV3-2	-	CASSQVGYSYGYTF	TGTGCCAGCAGCCAAGTCGGCTATTCCTATGGCTACACCTTC
-	13	TRBJ1-4	TRBV29-1	TRBD1	CSVEDRTNEKLFF	TGCAGCGTTGAGGACAGGACAAATGAAAAACTGTTTTTT
-	13	TRBJ2-2	TRBV6-5	-	CASVGPTTGELFF	TGTGCCAGCGTCGGACCTACCACCGGGGAGCTGTTTTTT
-	14	TRBJ2-7	TRBV4-2	-	CASSQEGPNYEQYF	TGTGCCAGCAGCCAAGAGGGACCCAACTACGAGCAGTACTTC